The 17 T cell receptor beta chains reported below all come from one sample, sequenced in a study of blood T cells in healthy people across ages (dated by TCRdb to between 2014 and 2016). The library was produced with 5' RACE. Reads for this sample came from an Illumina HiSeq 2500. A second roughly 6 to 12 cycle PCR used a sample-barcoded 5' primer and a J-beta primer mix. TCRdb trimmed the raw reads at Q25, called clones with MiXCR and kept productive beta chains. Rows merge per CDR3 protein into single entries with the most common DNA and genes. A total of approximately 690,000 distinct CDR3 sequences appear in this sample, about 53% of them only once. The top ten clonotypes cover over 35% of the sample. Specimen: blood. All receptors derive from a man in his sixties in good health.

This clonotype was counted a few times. The CDR3 loop is CASSLWTGTGYEQYF. Here the CDR3 DNA reads TGTGCCAGCAGTTTATGGACTGGGACGGGCTACGAGCAGTACTTC. The gene calls are TRBV27 and TRBJ2-7; tentatively, D is TRBD1 or TRBD2 (5 bases each). The V gene's germline CDR1 is MNHEY and CDR2 SMNVEV (reference sequence). Deletions cut 1 base from V and 3 bases from J, with 13 bases between. CDR3 length equals 15 residues.

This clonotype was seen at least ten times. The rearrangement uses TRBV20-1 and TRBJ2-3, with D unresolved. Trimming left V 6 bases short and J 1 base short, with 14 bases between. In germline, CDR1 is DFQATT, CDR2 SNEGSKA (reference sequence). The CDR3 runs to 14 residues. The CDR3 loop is CSALRHWGTDTQYF. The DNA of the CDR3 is TGCAGTGCCCTTAGGCACTGGGGCACAGATACGCAGTATTTT.

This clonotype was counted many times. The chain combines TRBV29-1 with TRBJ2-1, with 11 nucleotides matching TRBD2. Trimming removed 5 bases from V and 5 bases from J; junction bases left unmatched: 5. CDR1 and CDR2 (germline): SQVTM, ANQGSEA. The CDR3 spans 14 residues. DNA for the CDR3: TGCAGCGTTCCTAGCGGGGGGCTCAACAATGAGCAGTTCTTC. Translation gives CSVPSGGLNNEQFF.

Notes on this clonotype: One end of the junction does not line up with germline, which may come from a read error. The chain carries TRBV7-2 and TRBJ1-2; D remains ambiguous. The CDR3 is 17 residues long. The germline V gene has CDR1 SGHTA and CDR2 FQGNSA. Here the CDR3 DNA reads TGTGCCAGCAGCTCAAGGGTGGGATCAATGTCAGGCTATGGCCACACCTTC. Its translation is CASSSRVGSMSGYGHTF.

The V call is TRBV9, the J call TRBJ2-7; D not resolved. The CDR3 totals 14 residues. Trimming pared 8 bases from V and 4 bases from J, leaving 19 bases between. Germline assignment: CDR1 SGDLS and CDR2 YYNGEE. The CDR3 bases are TGTGCCAGTTTCCCCGGAGCCTTGGGATACGAGCAGTACTTC. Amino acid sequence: CASFPGALGYEQYF.

The CDR3 loop reads CASSCSGGGQPQHF. Here the CDR3 DNA reads TGTGCCAGCAGTTGCTCGGGGGGCGGCCAGCCCCAGCATTTT. V and J are TRBV6-6 and TRBJ1-5; possible D gene TRBD1, 6 bases. CDR1 is MNHNY and CDR2 is SVGAGI in the germline V gene (reference sequence). The CDR3 covers 14 residues. Trimming removed 4 bases at V and 7 bases at J, with 14 bases between.

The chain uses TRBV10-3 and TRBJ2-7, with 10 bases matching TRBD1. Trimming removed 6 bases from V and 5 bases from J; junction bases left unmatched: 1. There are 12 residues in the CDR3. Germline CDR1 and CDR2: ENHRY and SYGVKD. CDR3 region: CAIRGTGDEQYF. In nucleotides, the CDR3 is TGTGCCATCAGGGGGACAGGGGACGAGCAGTACTTC.

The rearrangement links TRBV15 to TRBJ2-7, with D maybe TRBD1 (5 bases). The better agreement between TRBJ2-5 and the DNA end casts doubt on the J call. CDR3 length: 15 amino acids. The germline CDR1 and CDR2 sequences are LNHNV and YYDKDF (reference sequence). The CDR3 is CATSRDTGRAETQYF. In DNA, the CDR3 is TGTGCCACCAGCAGAGACACAGGTCGCGCAGAGACCCAGTACTTC.

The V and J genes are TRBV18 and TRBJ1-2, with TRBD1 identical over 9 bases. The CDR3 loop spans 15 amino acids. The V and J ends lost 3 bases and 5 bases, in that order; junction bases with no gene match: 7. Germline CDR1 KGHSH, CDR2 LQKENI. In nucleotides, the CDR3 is TGTGCCAGCTCACCCGGGACAGGGTCTCGGTATGGCTACACCTTC. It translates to CASSPGTGSRYGYTF. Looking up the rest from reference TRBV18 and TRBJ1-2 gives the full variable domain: NAGVMQNPRHLVRRRGQEARLRCSPMKGHSHVYWYRQLPEEGLKFMVYLQKENIIDESGMPKERFSAEFPKEGPSILRIQQVVRGDSAAYFCASSPGTGSRYGYTFGSGTRLTVV.

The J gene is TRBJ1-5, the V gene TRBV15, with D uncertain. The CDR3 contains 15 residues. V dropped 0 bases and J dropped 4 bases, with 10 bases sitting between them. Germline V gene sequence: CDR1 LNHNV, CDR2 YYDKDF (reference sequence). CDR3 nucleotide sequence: TGTGCCACCAGCAGAGATCTCACAACTAATCAGCCCCAGCATTTT. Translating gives CATSRDLTTNQPQHF.

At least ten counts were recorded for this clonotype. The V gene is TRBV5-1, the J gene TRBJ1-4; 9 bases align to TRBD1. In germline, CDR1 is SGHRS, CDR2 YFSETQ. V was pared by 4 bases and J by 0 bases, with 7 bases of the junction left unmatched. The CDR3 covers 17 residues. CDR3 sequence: CASSSGQGRSTNEKLFF. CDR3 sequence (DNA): TGCGCCAGCAGCAGCGGACAGGGGAGATCAACTAATGAAAAACTGTTTTTT.

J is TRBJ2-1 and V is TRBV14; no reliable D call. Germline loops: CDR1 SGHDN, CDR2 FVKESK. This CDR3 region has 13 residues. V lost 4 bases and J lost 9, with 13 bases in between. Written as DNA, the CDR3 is TGTGCCAGCAGCCTCCAAGGCCAGACTGAGCAGTTCTTC. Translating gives CASSLQGQTEQFF.

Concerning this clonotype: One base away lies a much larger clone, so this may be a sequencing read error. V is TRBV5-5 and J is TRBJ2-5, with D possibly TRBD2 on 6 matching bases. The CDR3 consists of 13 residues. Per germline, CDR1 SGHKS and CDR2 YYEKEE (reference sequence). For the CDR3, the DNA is TGTGCCTGCAGCTTCGGGGGTGGGGAGACCCAGTACTTC. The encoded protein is CACSFGGGETQYF.

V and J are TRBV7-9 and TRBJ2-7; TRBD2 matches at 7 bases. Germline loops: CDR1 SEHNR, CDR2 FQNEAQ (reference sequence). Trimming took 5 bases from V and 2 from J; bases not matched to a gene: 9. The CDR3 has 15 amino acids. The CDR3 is CASSPTSIRAYEQYF. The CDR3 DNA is TGTGCCAGCAGCCCGACTAGCATACGGGCCTACGAGCAGTACTTC. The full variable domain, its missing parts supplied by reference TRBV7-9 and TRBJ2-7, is DTGVSQNPRHKITKRGQNVTFRCDPISEHNRLYWYRQTLGQGPEFLTYFQNEAQLEKSRLLSDRFSAERPKGSFSTLEIQRTEQGDSAMYLCASSPTSIRAYEQYFGPGTRLTVT.

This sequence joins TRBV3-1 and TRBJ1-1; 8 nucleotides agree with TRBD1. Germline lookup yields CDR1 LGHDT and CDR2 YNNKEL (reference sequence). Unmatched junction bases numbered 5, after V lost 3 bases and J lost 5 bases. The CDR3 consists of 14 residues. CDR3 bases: TGTGCCAGCAGCCAGGACAGGGTACGAACTGAAGCTTTCTTT. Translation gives CASSQDRVRTEAFF. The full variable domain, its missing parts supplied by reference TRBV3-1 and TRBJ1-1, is DTAVSQTPKYLVTQMGNDKSIKCEQNLGHDTMYWYKQDSKKFLKIMFSYNNKELIINETVPNRFSPKSPDKAHLNLHINSLELGDSAVYFCASSQDRVRTEAFFGQGTRLTVV.

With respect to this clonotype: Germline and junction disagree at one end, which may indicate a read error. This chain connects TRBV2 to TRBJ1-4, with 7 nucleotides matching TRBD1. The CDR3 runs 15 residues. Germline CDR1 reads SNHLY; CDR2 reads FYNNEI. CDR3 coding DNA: TGTGCCAGCAGTCCCTTACAGGGGACTAATGAAAAGCTGTTTTTT. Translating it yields CASSPLQGTNEKLFF.

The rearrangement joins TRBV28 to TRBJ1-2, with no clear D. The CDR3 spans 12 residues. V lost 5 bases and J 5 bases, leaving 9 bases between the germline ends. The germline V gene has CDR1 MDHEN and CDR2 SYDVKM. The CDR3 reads CASSMIGYGYTF. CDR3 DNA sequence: TGTGCCAGCAGTATGATTGGGTATGGCTACACCTTC.